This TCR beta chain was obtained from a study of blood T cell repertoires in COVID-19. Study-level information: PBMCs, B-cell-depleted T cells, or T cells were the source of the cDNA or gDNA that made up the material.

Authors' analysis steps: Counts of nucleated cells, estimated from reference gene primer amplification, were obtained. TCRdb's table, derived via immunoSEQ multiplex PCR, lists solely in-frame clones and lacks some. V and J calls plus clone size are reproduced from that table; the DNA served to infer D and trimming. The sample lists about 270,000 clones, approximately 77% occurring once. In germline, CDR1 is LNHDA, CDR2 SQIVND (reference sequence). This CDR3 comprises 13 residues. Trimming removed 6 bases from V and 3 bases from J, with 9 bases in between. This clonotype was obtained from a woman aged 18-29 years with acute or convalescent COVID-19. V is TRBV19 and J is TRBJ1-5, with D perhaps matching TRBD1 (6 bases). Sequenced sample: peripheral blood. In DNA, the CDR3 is TGTGCCAGTAGCGGGACAATCAATCAGCCCCAGCATTTT. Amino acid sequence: CASSGTINQPQHF.